This T cell receptor beta chain was recovered during a study of CD8 T cells in ankylosing spondylitis. The V gene's germline CDR1 is DFQATT and CDR2 SNEGSKA (reference sequence). The V end lost 0 bases, the J end lost 3 bases, and 8 bases lay between the germline ends. The CDR3 length is 13 residues. In this sample, this clonotype turned up a few times. From the 5' RACE reads, TCRdb called clonotypes with MiXCR, one entry per CDR3 protein. The sample lists 200,000 to 300,000 distinct CDR3 sequences, roughly a quarter occurring once. This chain links TRBV20-1 with TRBJ2-5, with no clear D. Sequencing was performed on blood, either unsorted or a sorted T cell fraction (not recorded which). The clonotype originates from a male donor with ankylosing spondylitis or in good health (not recorded which). CDR3 in DNA: TGCAGTGCTAGAGATTTGCCCAAAGAGACCCAGTACTTC. This encodes CSARDLPKETQYF.